This T cell receptor (beta chain) was identified during a study of regulatory T cells in long-lasting Graves disease. Study outcomes and limitations: New patients shared over 900 public clonotypes, and persistent patients shared more, with a few thousand. Persistent-disease Graves' patients showed less TCR diversity than new cases.

J gave up 3 bases and V 5 bases, and 11 bases lay outside the gene matches. The CDR3 extends over 17 amino acids. CDR1 is PRHDT, CDR2 FYEKMQ, per germline (reference sequence). Time point noted: newly diagnosed GD, antithyroid drugs for less than 3 months. The authors made the TCR library using RNA they extracted from PBMCs. This clonotype was seen a few times. Its specificity is not known. According to the study, TCR beta libraries were built with iRepertoire HTBI primers and CDR3-region Arm-PCR. In the authors' workflow: Overall, samples carried approximately 60 TRBV and around 15 TRBJ segments. MiXCR was run by TCRdb on the multiplex PCR reads, yielding one entry per CDR3 protein. TCRdb assigned the V and J calls; the authors' analysis was not used. The repertoire has fewer than 650,000 distinct CDR3 sequences, more than 15% of them found once; the top ten carry about 11%. These data were also reused for a study on T cells in Graves' hyperthyroidism and ophthalmopathy. This second study says: First-round RT-PCR with HTBI primers amplified the TCR CDR3 region.

This receptor was obtained from a man between 18 and 35 years old with Graves disease. Sequenced here: peripheral blood mononuclear cells (PBMCs), sampled at new diagnosis, from a patient treated with antithyroid drugs. The chain uses TRBV13 and TRBJ2-5; TRBD2 matches at 11 bases. The CDR3 DNA reads as TGTGCCAGCAGCCCAGAAACCGGGACTAGCGGAGAAGAGACCCAGTACTTC. Translated, it gives CASSPETGTSGEETQYF.